The next 29 T cell receptor beta chains were all read from a single sample in a study of cytotoxic CD8 clonotypes in ibrutinib-treated CLL. Clones were sequenced by immunoSEQ multiplex PCR, and TCRdb holds only the in-frame ones, with some missing. This sample yields some 200,000 clones, of which roughly 77% are seen a single time; 5.5% to 6% belongs to the top ten. The specimen comprised PBMCs, sampled after 12 months of ibrutinib treatment. These receptors all come from a human donor with chronic lymphocytic leukemia.

This clone has a handful of counts. The chain joins TRBV19 to TRBJ1-5, with D uncertain. V was shortened by 5 bases and J by 10 bases, with 15 bases between the two germline ends. The CDR3 covers 13 residues. Germline V lookup: CDR1 LNHDA, CDR2 SQIVND (reference sequence). The CDR3, as DNA: TGTGCCAGTAGTGACGTCGCGGTACAACCCCAGCATTTT. Residues: CASSDVAVQPQHF.

This clone came up a few times. The chain links TRBV11-2 to TRBJ2-6; perhaps D is TRBD1 or TRBD2 (5 bases each). This CDR3 spans 16 amino acids. V was shortened by 3 bases and J by 0 bases, with 9 bases between the two germline ends. Looked up from germline, CDR1 is SGHAT and CDR2 is FQNNGV. DNA of the CDR3: TGTGCCAGCAGCTTGGGACCGGCCTCTGGGGCCAACGTCCTGACTTTC. This translates into CASSLGPASGANVLTF.

The rearrangement uses TRBV30 and TRBJ1-6, with D possibly matching TRBD1 (6 bases). Germline-derived CDR1 and CDR2 are GTSNPN and SVGIG (reference sequence). There are 18 residues in the CDR3. Trimming took off 1 base at V and 5 bases at J, with 21 bases between the two ends. The CDR3 nucleotides read TGTGCCTGGAGTGAACGTACAGGGAGCTGGGGAAATAATTCACCCCTCCACTTT. This sequence encodes CAWSERTGSWGNNSPLHF.

This rearrangement joins TRBV7-8 to TRBJ1-5, with D hard to call. With 2 bases removed from V and 0 bases from J, the gap between germline ends came to 8 bases. The CDR3 length is 15 residues. The germline gives CDR1 SGHVS, CDR2 FQNEAQ. CDR3 residues: CASSLKRYSNQPQHF. The DNA of the CDR3 is TGTGCCAGCAGCTTAAAACGGTATAGCAATCAGCCCCAGCATTTT. Looking up the rest from reference TRBV7-8 and TRBJ1-5 gives the full variable domain: GAGVSQSPRYKVAKRGQDVALRCDPISGHVSLFWYQQALGQGPEFLTYFQNEAQLDKSGLPSDRFFAERPEGSVSTLKIQRTQQEDSAVYLCASSLKRYSNQPQHFGDGTRLSIL.

This clone was seen a handful of times. The chain uses TRBV6-5 and TRBJ1-2; D is ambiguous. V was pared by 8 bases and J by 3 bases, with 13 bases between. This CDR3 spans 13 amino acids. CDR1 is MNHEY and CDR2 is SVGAGI in the germline V gene. For the CDR3, the DNA is TGTGCCAGCCACTCCGGGTTGGACTATGGCTACACCTTC. It encodes CASHSGLDYGYTF.

This clone was recorded a few times. The J gene is TRBJ1-1, the V gene TRBV30; D remains unclear. Germline assignment: CDR1 GTSNPN and CDR2 SVGIG (reference sequence). V was shortened by 7 bases and J by 0 bases, with 12 bases between the two germline ends. The CDR3 runs 13 residues. CDR3 DNA: TGTGCCTCTCAAAGGGCTCTGAACACTGAAGCTTTCTTT. Translation gives CASQRALNTEAFF.

V usage is TRBV6-5 and J usage is TRBJ1-6; TRBD1 might be the D (6 bases). The CDR3 is made up of 14 amino acids. CDR1 MNHEY and CDR2 SVGAGI come from the germline V gene. Deletions cut 7 bases from V and 3 bases from J, with 10 bases between. Written as DNA, the CDR3 is TGTGCCAGCAAAGGACAGATCTATAATTCACCCCTCCACTTT. The encoded protein is CASKGQIYNSPLHF.

This chain connects TRBV30 to TRBJ1-3, with TRBD1 matching over 7 bases. Germline values: CDR1 GTSNPN, CDR2 SVGIG (reference sequence). This CDR3 contains 15 residues. J lost 4 bases, V lost 0 bases, and 6 bases had no gene match. CDR3 region: CAWSVHRGTGNTIYF. The CDR3 DNA is TGTGCCTGGAGTGTACACAGGGGTACAGGAAACACCATATATTTT.

The V call is TRBV19, the J call TRBJ1-1; 11 bases agree with TRBD1. The CDR3 runs to 14 residues. The germline gives CDR1 LNHDA, CDR2 SQIVND (reference sequence). With 3 bases clipped from V and 6 bases from J, the junction kept 3 bases outside the gene matches. The chain's CDR3 is CASSMDRGLSEAFF. The CDR3 DNA reads as TGTGCCAGTAGTATGGACAGGGGGCTATCTGAAGCTTTCTTT.

V is TRBV9 and J is TRBJ1-2, with D uncertain. The CDR3 totals 11 residues. The V and J ends lost 3 bases and 8 bases respectively, with 8 bases between them. Germline CDR1 SGDLS, CDR2 YYNGEE. CDR3 region: CASSAISGYTF. The CDR3 DNA sequence: TGTGCCAGCAGCGCCATATCGGGCTACACCTTC.

This clone appeared once. This chain connects TRBV9 to TRBJ1-2, with D perhaps TRBD1 (5 bases). CDR1 and CDR2 from the germline V gene are SGDLS and YYNGEE. The CDR3 has 13 residues. With 1 base removed from V and 4 bases from J, the gap between germline ends came to 8 bases. The CDR3 region has the DNA TGTGCCAGCAGCGTATTAAGGGGCTATGGCTACACCTTC. The encoded protein is CASSVLRGYGYTF. Together with reference TRBV9 and TRBJ1-2, the CDR3 gives the full variable domain: DSGVTQTPKHLITATGQRVTLRCSPRSGDLSVYWYQQSLDQGLQFLIQYYNGEERAKGNILERFSAQQFPDLHSELNLSSLELGDSALYFCASSVLRGYGYTFGSGTRLTVV.

The chain recombines TRBV20-1 with TRBJ1-1; D uncertain. V dropped 5 bases and J dropped 8 bases, with 12 bases sitting between them. The germline V gene encodes CDR1 DFQATT and CDR2 SNEGSKA (reference sequence). There are 11 residues in the CDR3. The CDR3 DNA reads as TGCAGTGCTTTGAAGAACCTAGAAGCTTTCTTT. The encoded protein is CSALKNLEAFF.

J is TRBJ2-7 and V is TRBV27; no clear D. This CDR3 contains 12 residues. The germline gives CDR1 MNHEY, CDR2 SMNVEV (reference sequence). Here the CDR3 DNA reads TGTGGTTCAGGCGCAGAGATCTACGAGCAGTACTTC. Encoded protein: CGSGAEIYEQYF.

The chain couples TRBV6-1 to TRBJ2-5; either TRBD1 or TRBD2 may fit D (6 bases each). V was shortened by 4 bases and J by 5 bases, with 26 bases between the two germline ends. The CDR3 spans 18 residues. CDR1 MNHNS and CDR2 SASEGT come from the germline V gene. The CDR3, as DNA: TGTGCCAGCAGTGGACCTGATGATTCGGGGGCCTTAGGGGAGACCCAGTACTTC. This translates into CASSGPDDSGALGETQYF.

The table lists this clone with many counts. V and J are TRBV28 and TRBJ2-7, with 7 bases that match TRBD1. V trimming: 6 bases; J trimming: 2 bases; junction bases outside the gene matches: 7. The CDR3 is 14 residues long. Germline V gene sequence: CDR1 MDHEN, CDR2 SYDVKM. CDR3 bases: TGTGCCAGCAGCCTGACAGGGATTACCTACGAGCAGTACTTC. Amino acid sequence: CASSLTGITYEQYF.

This clone was counted a single time. The chain links TRBV11-1 to TRBJ2-7; tentative D call: TRBD2 (5 bases). This CDR3 is built from 15 residues. V lost 5 bases and J lost 1, with 15 bases in between. Looked up from germline, CDR1 is SGHAT and CDR2 is FQDESV (reference sequence). CDR3 region: CASSQDYTSSYEQYF. The CDR3 DNA reads as TGTGCCAGCAGCCAAGACTACACCTCTTCCTACGAGCAGTACTTC.

This clone appeared a few times. The genes are TRBV6-5 and TRBJ1-2; 7 nucleotides line up with TRBD1. The CDR3 covers 14 residues. CDR1 and CDR2 (germline): MNHEY, SVGAGI. The V and J ends lost 10 bases and 8 bases, in that order; junction bases with no gene match: 16. The CDR3 coding sequence is TGTGCCACAATCGAAACAGGGGCCTTGGGAGGCTACACCTTC. This gives the protein CATIETGALGGYTF.

This clone was observed once. The chain is built from TRBV5-1 and TRBJ1-1; a possible D gene is TRBD1 (5 bases). This CDR3 is built from 15 residues. V was trimmed by 0 bases and J by 3 bases, leaving 12 bases between them. Germline-derived CDR1 and CDR2 are SGHRS and YFSETQ. The CDR3: CASSLAVLGDTEAFF. CDR3 DNA: TGCGCCAGCAGCTTGGCCGTCCTGGGGGACACTGAAGCTTTCTTT.

V and J are TRBV6-5 and TRBJ1-2; D is ambiguous. Germline V gives CDR1 MNHEY, CDR2 SVGAGI. CDR3 size: 14 residues. The V gene lost 0 bases and the J gene lost 3 bases, with 8 bases spanning the gap. Here the CDR3 reads CASSYSRSDYGYTF. CDR3 DNA: TGTGCCAGCAGTTACTCGAGATCAGACTATGGCTACACCTTC.

This chain connects TRBV5-6 to TRBJ2-7, with D possibly TRBD1 on 5 matching bases. Trimming shortened V by 4 bases and J by 2 bases, and 16 bases separated the two germline ends. Germline V lookup: CDR1 SGHDT, CDR2 YYEEEE. The CDR3 is made up of 15 amino acids. CDR3 in DNA: TGTGCCAGCAGCGGCGGACACACGAATACCTACGAGCAGTACTTC. It yields the protein CASSGGHTNTYEQYF. Combining the CDR3 with reference TRBV5-6 and TRBJ2-7 gives the whole variable domain DAGVTQSPTHLIKTRGQQVTLRCSPKSGHDTVSWYQQALGQGPQFIFQYYEEEERQRGNFPDRFSGHQFPNYSSELNVNALLLGDSALYLCASSGGHTNTYEQYFGPGTRLTVT.

The J gene is TRBJ1-2, the V gene TRBV28, with a possible D match to TRBD1 (5 bases). Germline values: CDR1 MDHEN, CDR2 SYDVKM. The CDR3 runs to 15 residues. V was trimmed by 6 bases and J by 6 bases, leaving 20 bases between them. CDR3 sequence (DNA): TGTGCCAGCAGCCCAAGGGACCCTAGGGGAGATGGCTACACCTTC. This translates into CASSPRDPRGDGYTF.

V is TRBV5-5 and J is TRBJ1-2, with D possibly TRBD1 on 5 matching bases. This CDR3 is built from 13 residues. Per the germline V gene, CDR1 is SGHKS and CDR2 is YYEKEE (reference sequence). The V end lost 1 base, the J end lost 7 bases, and 11 bases lay between the germline ends. CDR3 in DNA: TGTGCCAGCAGCTTGACGGACCAGGGTGGCTACACCTTC. It specifies CASSLTDQGGYTF.

The table lists this clone with a few counts. This chain connects TRBV30 to TRBJ2-1, with a weak D call TRBD1 (5 bases). V was cut by 4 bases and J by 0 bases, with 19 bases left in between. Looked up from germline, CDR1 is GTSNPN and CDR2 is SVGIG (reference sequence). The CDR3 length is 17 residues. CDR3: CAWTQGALGYSYNEQFF. The CDR3 DNA follows: TGTGCCTGGACCCAAGGGGCGCTCGGCTACTCCTACAATGAGCAGTTCTTC.

This clone came up a few times. The V call is TRBV27, the J call TRBJ2-1, with D unresolved. Germline-derived CDR1 and CDR2 are MNHEY and SMNVEV (reference sequence). V was shortened by 7 bases and J by 4 bases, with 5 bases between the two germline ends. The CDR3 totals 11 residues. The DNA of the CDR3 is TGTGCCAGCACCGGATACAATGAGCAGTTCTTC. As protein: CASTGYNEQFF.

This rearrangement joins TRBV29-1 to TRBJ2-2; 10 bases agree with TRBD2. The CDR3 extends over 13 amino acids. Germline CDR1 SQVTM, CDR2 ANQGSEA. V lost 5 bases to trimming and J lost 4 bases; unmatched junction nucleotides: 1. CDR3 residues: CSVTSGATGELFF. The CDR3 DNA follows: TGCAGCGTTACTAGCGGGGCCACCGGGGAGCTGTTTTTT.

This clone has a handful of counts. The V gene is TRBV27, the J gene TRBJ2-7; 8 bases align to TRBD1. After removal of 6 bases from V and 0 bases from J, the junction contained 4 bases not matched to a gene. Germline V lookup: CDR1 MNHEY, CDR2 SMNVEV (reference sequence). The CDR3 covers 14 residues. The CDR3 coding sequence is TGTGCCAGCAGGGGGACAGGATCCTCCTACGAGCAGTACTTC. Translated, it gives CASRGTGSSYEQYF.

The V gene is TRBV5-6, the J gene TRBJ1-5; D not resolved. Deletions cut 4 bases from V and 2 bases from J, with 7 bases between. Germline assignment: CDR1 SGHDT and CDR2 YYEEEE. The CDR3 consists of 13 residues. CDR3 sequence reads: CASSPGRNQPQHF. The CDR3 nucleotides read TGTGCCAGCAGCCCCGGACGCAATCAGCCCCAGCATTTT.

The chain links TRBV30 to TRBJ2-5; no firm D call. CDR1 GTSNPN and CDR2 SVGIG come from the germline V gene (reference sequence). The CDR3 has 16 amino acids. V lost 3 bases and J 2 bases, leaving 19 bases between the germline ends. The CDR3 loop reads CAWSHSSGPVQETQYF. The CDR3 DNA reads as TGTGCCTGGAGCCATTCTTCCGGACCAGTACAAGAGACCCAGTACTTC.

The V call is TRBV4-3, the J call TRBJ2-1; D is undetermined. The CDR3 runs to 12 residues. Trimming cost V 3 bases and J 7 bases, with 7 bases left between them. Germline CDR1 and CDR2: LGHNA and YSLEER. The CDR3: CASSQYGNEQFF. In DNA, the CDR3 is TGCGCCAGCAGCCAGTACGGGAATGAGCAGTTCTTC.